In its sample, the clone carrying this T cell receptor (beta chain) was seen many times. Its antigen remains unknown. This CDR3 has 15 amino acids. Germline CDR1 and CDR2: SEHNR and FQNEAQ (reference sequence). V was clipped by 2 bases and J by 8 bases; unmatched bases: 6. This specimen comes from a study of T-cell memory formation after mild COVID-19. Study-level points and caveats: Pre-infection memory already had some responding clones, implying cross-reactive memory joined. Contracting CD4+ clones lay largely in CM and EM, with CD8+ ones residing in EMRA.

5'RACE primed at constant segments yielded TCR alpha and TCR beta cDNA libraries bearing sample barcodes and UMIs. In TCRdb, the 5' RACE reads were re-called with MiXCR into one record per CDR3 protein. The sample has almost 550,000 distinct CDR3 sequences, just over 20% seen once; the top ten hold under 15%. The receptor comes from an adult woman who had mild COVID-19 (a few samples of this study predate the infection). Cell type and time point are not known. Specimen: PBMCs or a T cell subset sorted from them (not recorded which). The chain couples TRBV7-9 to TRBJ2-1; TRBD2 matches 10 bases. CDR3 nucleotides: TGTGCCAGCAGCTTACTAGCGGGAGAAATCGATGAGCAGTTCTTC. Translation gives CASSLLAGEIDEQFF. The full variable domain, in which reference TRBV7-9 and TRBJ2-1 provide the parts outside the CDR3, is DTGVSQNPRHKITKRGQNVTFRCDPISEHNRLYWYRQTLGQGPEFLTYFQNEAQLEKSRLLSDRFSAERPKGSFSTLEIQRTEQGDSAMYLCASSLLAGEIDEQFFGPGTRLTVL.